This T cell receptor (beta chain) was observed in a study of response to subunit inactivated influenza vaccine. This clonotype came up a few times. TCRdb ran MiXCR on the RT-PCR reads and lists one entry per CDR3 protein. The table shows a few hundred thousand distinct CDR3 sequences, with about 11% occurring only once. Germline CDR1 and CDR2: MNHEY and SVGEGT. This CDR3 is 18 amino acids long. The ends were cut back, 0 bases at V and 3 bases at J, with 21 bases in the middle. The data also belong to a second study, concerning T cells expressing NK-cell markers. That study adds: Production of TCR beta cDNA relied on 5'RACE template switching with UMIs.

The sample was PBMCs from blood, taken on the day of vaccination. J is TRBJ2-7 and V is TRBV6-2 or TRBV6-3; possible D gene TRBD1, 5 bases. The clonotype comes from a man in his fifties who received an inactivated influenza vaccine. CDR3 coding DNA: TGTGCCAGCAGTTACTCGAGGCAGGGCCTAAAGAACCGCTACGAGCAGTACTTC. This encodes CASSYSRQGLKNRYEQYF.